The T cell receptor beta chain described here comes from a study of shared clonotypes between healthy human individuals. Across the study: Two female and a few male donors aged 18 to 49 were enrolled. Study results and caveats: It was expected that sequencing depth would affect clonotype sharing among donors. The study found lower generation probabilities in non-shared clonotypes than in those shared by all four donors.

Trimming at V came to 0 bases and at J to 7 bases, leaving 5 bases not matched to a gene. The CDR3 runs 15 residues. Germline V CDR1 and CDR2: LNHDA, SQIVND (reference sequence). Points on this clone: Its cognate antigen is unknown.

Repertoires were generated with immunoSEQ multiplex PCR, while TCRdb's copy carries only in-frame clones and drops some. The sample holds 1,500,000 or so clones; approximately 98.5% are singletons and the top ten take approximately 0.4%. Donors, healthy HIV-negative adults, lacked recent acute infections or vaccinations. This TCR came from a man under 40 in good health. The J gene is TRBJ1-5, the V gene TRBV19; 8 bases map to TRBD1. The source material was naive CD4+ T cells sorted from blood. Subset described: CD45RA+ positively selected. CDR3 sequence: CASSIDWTGSQPQHF. CDR3 nucleotide sequence: TGTGCCAGTAGTATAGATTGGACAGGGAGCCAGCCCCAGCATTTT.